Listed here is a single T cell receptor beta chain. The antigen remains undetermined. The data derive from a study of PD-1 blockade in classical Hodgkin lymphoma. Notes on the study in general: By C4D1, CD4+ diversity increased significantly, especially in complete responders. Reasons behind the repertoire differences stay unclear, perhaps disease activity or earlier therapy. TCR diversity at baseline was reported to be reduced in newly diagnosed patients relative to healthy donors.

This CDR3 region has 14 residues. The ends lost 9 bases at V and 5 bases at J; junction bases unmatched: 10. Germline CDR1 is SGHRS and CDR2 is YFSETQ. Assay: immunoSEQ multiplex PCR; the TCRdb copy retains only in-frame clones and omits some. Altogether 90,000 to 100,000 clones are present, roughly 92% being singletons, with the ten largest covering 2.8%. Each patient experienced a relapse that followed autologous stem cell transplantation, and brentuximab vedotin exposure varied. This clonotype was obtained from a human donor with classical Hodgkin lymphoma. The gene calls are TRBV5-1 and TRBJ2-7; TRBD1 agrees at 11 bases. The source material was peripheral blood mononuclear cells (PBMCs), sampled at baseline. The CDR3 loop reads CATQPGQGAHEQYF. The DNA for the CDR3 is TGCGCCACCCAGCCAGGACAGGGGGCCCACGAGCAGTACTTC.